The source of this T cell receptor (beta chain) is a study of beta chain features in type 1 diabetes. Findings and caveats of the study: An over-representation of cells with high TCR expression could result from cDNA sequencing.

The CDR3 runs to 13 residues. Trimming left V 2 bases short and J 5 bases short, with 10 bases between. Germline CDR1 is SGHRS and CDR2 is YFSETQ. Blood was collected once per donor into heparin, averaging about 116 mL. This clone showed up just a few times. The antigen remains undetermined. Expressed TCRB transcripts were sequenced because the entire RNA isolate underwent reverse transcription. The assay was immunoSEQ multiplex PCR, and TCRdb's table has in-frame clones only and misses some. The sample includes 130,000 to 150,000 clones, 6.5% to 8.5% seen only once; the top ten take 1.1% to 1.5%. Sequencing used central memory CD4+ T cells from blood. This chain connects TRBV5-1 to TRBJ1-1; unclear D gene. This sequence originates from a woman aged 25 to 39 in good health. The CDR3 DNA reads as TGCGCCAGCAGCTTCCCGGGAGGGACTGAAGCTTTCTTT. It specifies CASSFPGGTEAFF.